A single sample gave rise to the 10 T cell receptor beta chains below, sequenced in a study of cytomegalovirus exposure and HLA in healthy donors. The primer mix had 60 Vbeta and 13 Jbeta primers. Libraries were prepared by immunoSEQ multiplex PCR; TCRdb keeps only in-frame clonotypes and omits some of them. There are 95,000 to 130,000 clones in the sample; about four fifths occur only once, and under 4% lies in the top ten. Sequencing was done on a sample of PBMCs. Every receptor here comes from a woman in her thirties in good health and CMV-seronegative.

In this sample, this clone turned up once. CDR3 in DNA: TGTGCCATCAGTGATCTTACATCCTACGAGCAGTACTTC. This codes for CAISDLTSYEQYF. The chain couples TRBV10-3 to TRBJ2-7, with unresolved D. Per the germline V gene, CDR1 is ENHRY and CDR2 is SYGVKD. The CDR3 is 13 residues long. V dropped 3 bases and J dropped 1 base, with 7 bases sitting between them.

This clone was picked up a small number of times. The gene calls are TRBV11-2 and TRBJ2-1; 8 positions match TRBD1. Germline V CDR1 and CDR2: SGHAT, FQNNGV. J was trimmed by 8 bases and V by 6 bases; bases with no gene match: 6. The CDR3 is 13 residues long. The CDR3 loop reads CASSSRGLDEQFF. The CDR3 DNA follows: TGTGCCAGCAGTTCCAGGGGGCTAGATGAGCAGTTCTTC.

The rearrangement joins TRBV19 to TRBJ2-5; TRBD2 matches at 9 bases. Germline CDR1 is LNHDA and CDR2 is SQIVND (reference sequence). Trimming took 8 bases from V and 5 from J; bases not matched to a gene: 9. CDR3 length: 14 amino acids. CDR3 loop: CASGIAGVGETQYF. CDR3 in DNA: TGTGCCAGTGGGATAGCGGGGGTCGGGGAGACCCAGTACTTC.

CDR3 nucleotide sequence: TGTGCCAGCTCACTCAGTAGCCCCGAGTTTGGAGAGACCCAGTACTTC. It translates to CASSLSSPEFGETQYF. The chain uses TRBV18 and TRBJ2-5; D gene ambiguous. Germline CDR1 reads KGHSH; CDR2 reads LQKENI. The length of the CDR3 is 16 residues. V lost 4 bases to trimming and J lost 4 bases, with 19 bases between them.

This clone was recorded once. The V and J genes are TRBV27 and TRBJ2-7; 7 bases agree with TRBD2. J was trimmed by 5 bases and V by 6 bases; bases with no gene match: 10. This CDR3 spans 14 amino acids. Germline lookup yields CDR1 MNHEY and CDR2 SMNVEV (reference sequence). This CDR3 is CASRSGTIKDEQYF. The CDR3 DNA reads TGTGCCAGCAGATCCGGGACTATTAAAGACGAGCAGTACTTC.

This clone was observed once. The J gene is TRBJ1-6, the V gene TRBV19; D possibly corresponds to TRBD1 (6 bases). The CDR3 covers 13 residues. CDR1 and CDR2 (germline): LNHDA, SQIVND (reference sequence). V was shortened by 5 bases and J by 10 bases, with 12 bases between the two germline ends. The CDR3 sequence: CASSPRGGSPLHF. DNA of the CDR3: TGTGCCAGTAGTCCCCGCGGGGGCTCACCCCTCCACTTT.

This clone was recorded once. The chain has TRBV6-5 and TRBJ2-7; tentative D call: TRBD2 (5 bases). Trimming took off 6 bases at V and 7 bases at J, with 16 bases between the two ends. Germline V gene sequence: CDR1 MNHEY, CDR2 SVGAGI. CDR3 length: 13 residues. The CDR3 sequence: CASRRLTTGEQYF. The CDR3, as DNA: TGTGCCAGCAGGCGGCTCACTACGGGGGAGCAGTACTTC.

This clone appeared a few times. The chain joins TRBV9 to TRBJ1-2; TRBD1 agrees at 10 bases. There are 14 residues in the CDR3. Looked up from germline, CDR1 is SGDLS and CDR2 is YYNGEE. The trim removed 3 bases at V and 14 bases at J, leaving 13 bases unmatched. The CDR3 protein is CASSASGTGARRTF. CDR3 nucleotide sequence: TGTGCCAGCAGCGCCTCCGGGACAGGGGCCCGAAGGACCTTC.

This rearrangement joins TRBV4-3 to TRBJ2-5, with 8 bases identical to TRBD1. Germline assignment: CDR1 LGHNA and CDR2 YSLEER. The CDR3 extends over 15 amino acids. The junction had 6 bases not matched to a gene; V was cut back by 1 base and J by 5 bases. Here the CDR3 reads CASSQVWQGAETQYF. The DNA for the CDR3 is TGCGCCAGCAGCCAAGTCTGGCAGGGGGCGGAGACCCAGTACTTC.

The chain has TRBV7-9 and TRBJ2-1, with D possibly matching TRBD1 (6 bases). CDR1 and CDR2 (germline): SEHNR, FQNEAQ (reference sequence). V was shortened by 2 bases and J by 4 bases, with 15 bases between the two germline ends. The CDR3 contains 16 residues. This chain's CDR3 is CASSLFVGDMYNEQFF. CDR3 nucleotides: TGTGCCAGCAGCTTATTTGTCGGGGACATGTACAATGAGCAGTTCTTC.